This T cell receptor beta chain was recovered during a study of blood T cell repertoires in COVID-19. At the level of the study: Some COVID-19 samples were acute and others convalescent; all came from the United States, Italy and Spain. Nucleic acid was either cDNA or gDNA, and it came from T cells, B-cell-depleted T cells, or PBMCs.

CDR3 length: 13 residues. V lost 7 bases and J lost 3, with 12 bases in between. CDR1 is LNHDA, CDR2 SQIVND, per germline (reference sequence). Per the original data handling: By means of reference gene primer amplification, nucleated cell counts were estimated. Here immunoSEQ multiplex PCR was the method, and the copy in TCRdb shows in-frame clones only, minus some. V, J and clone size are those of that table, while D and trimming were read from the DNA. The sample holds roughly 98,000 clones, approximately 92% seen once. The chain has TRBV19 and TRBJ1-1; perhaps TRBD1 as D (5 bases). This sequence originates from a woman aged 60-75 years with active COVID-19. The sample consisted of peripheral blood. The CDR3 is CASTGQGYTEAFF. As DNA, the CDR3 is TGTGCCAGTACAGGGCAGGGCTACACTGAAGCTTTCTTT.